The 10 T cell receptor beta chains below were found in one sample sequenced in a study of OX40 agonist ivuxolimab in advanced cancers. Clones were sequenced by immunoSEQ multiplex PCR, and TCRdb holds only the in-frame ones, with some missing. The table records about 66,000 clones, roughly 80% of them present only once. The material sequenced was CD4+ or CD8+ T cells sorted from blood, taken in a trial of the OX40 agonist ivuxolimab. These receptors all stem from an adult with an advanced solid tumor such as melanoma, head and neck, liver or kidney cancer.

CDR3 in amino acids: CASSPSPQGPGTEAFF. The CDR3 nucleotides read TGCGCCAGCAGCCCCAGCCCCCAGGGACCCGGCACTGAAGCTTTCTTT. This chain links TRBV5-1 with TRBJ1-1; the D gene is possibly TRBD1 (5 bases). Germline CDR1 reads SGHRS; CDR2 reads YFSETQ. This CDR3 spans 16 amino acids. Trimming pared 4 bases from V and 4 bases from J, leaving 20 bases between.

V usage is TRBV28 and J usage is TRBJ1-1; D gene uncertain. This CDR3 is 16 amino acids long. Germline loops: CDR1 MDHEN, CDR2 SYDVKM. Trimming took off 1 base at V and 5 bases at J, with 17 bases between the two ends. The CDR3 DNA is TGTGCCAGCAGTTTATCGTTAGGCAGTTTCACGACTGAAGCTTTCTTT. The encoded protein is CASSLSLGSFTTEAFF.

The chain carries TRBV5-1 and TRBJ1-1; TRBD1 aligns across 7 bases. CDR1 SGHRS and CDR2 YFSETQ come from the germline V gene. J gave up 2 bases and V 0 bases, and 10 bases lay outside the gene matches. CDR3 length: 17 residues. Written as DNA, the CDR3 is TGCGCCAGCAGCTTGGTGGCAGGGGGTCTGGGCAACACTGAAGCTTTCTTT. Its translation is CASSLVAGGLGNTEAFF.

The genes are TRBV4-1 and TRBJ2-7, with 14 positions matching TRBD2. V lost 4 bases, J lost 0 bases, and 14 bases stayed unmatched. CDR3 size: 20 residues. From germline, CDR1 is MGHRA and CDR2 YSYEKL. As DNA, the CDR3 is TGCGCCAGCAGCCCCCGAGCCCCGGGACTAGCGGGGGTTAGCTCCTACGAGCAGTACGTC. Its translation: CASSPRAPGLAGVSSYEQYV.

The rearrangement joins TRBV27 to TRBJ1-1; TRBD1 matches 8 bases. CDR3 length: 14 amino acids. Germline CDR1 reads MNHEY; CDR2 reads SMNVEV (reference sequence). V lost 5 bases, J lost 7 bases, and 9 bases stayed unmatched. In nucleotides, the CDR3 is TGTGCCAGCAGTCCACAGGGGGGTTACGGTGAAGCTTTCTTT. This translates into CASSPQGGYGEAFF.

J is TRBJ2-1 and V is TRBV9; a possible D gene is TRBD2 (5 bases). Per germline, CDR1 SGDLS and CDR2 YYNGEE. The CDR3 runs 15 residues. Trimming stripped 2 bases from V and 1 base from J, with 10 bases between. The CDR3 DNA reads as TGTGCCAGCAGCGTGGACTCCCGGTCCTACAATGAGCAGTTCTTC. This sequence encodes CASSVDSRSYNEQFF.

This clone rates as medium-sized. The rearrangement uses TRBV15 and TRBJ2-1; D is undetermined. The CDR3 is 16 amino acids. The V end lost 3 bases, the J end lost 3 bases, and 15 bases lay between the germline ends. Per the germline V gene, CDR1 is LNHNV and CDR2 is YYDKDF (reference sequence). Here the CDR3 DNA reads TGTGCCACCAGCAGTCCTTCCCGTACGGGCTACAATGAGCAGTTCTTC. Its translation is CATSSPSRTGYNEQFF.

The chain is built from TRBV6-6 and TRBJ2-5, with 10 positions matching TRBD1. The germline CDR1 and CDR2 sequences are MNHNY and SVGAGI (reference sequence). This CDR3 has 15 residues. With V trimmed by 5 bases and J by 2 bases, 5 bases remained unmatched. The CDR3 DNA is TGTGCCAGCAGTATGACAGGGGGCTCTCAAGAGACCCAGTACTTC. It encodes CASSMTGGSQETQYF.

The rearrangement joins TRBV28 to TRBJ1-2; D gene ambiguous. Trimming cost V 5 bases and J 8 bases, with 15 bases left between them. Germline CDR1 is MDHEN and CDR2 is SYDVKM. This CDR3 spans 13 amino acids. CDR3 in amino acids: CASSTRTLWGYTF. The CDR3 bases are TGTGCCAGCAGTACCCGGACCTTGTGGGGCTACACCTTC.

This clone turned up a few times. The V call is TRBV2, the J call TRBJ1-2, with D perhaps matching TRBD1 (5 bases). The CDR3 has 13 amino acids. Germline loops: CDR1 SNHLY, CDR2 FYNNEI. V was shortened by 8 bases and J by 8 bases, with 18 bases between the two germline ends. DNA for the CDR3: TGTGCCAGCTCCTGGGGGGGAGTAGGCGGCTACACCTTC. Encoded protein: CASSWGGVGGYTF.